Listed here is a single T cell receptor beta chain. This sample was included in a study of shared clonotypes between healthy human individuals. The CDR3 consists of 15 residues. Method: immunoSEQ multiplex PCR; TCRdb's copy keeps in-frame clones and lacks some. This repertoire shows more than 2,000,000 clones, 90% to 95% found once; its top ten account for roughly 0.15%. The TCR comes from a man between 18 and 29 years old in good health. The chain uses TRBV21-1 and TRBJ1-2. TRBV21-1 is a documented pseudogene. The sample consisted of naive CD4+ T cells sorted from blood. Subset indicated: CD45RA+ positively selected. CDR3 coding DNA: TGTGCCACTAAATCGGTGGGGGAGGCTAACTATGGCTACACCTTC. It codes for CATKSVGEANYGYTF.